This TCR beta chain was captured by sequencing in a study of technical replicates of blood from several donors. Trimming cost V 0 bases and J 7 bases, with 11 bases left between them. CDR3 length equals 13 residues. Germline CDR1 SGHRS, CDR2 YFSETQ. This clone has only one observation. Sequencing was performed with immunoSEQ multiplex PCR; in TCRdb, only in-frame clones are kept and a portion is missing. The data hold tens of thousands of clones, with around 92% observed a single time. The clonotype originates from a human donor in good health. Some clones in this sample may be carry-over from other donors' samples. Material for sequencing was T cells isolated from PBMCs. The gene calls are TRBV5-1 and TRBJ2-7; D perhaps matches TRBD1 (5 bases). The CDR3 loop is CASSLGTGGEQYF. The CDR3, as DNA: TGCGCCAGCAGCTTGGGTACAGGTGGGGAGCAGTACTTC.